The 15 T cell receptor beta chains listed next were all sequenced from one sample in a study of blood T cell repertoires in COVID-19. The table came from immunoSEQ multiplex PCR; TCRdb's copy has only in-frame clones and leaves some out. In the table there are approximately 100,000 clones, roughly 89% of which are singletons. The sequenced sample was peripheral blood. These receptors all come from a man in his 70s with acute or convalescent COVID-19.

CDR3 in amino acids: CASSFTRDNQPQHF. The CDR3 DNA reads as TGTGCCAGCAGTTTTACCCGGGACAATCAGCCCCAGCATTTT. The chain uses TRBV6-6 and TRBJ1-5; D is unresolved. Germline V CDR1 and CDR2: MNHNY, SVGAGI (reference sequence). The CDR3 length is 14 residues. V was clipped by 4 bases and J by 3 bases, with 10 bases between them.

This chain uses TRBV27 with TRBJ1-1; D is unresolved. Germline V gene lookup returns CDR1 MNHEY and CDR2 SMNVEV (reference sequence). Trimming removed 7 bases from V and 0 bases from J, with 15 bases in between. CDR3 length: 15 amino acids. The CDR3 protein is CASTQRWEMNTEAFF. The CDR3 nucleotides are TGTGCCAGCACCCAAAGGTGGGAGATGAACACTGAAGCTTTCTTT.

CDR3 in DNA: TGTGCCAGCAGCGATCAAGACTTTAGCTACGAGCAGTACTTC. It is translated as CASSDQDFSYEQYF. The chain employs TRBV7-9 and TRBJ2-7; no firm D call. Between the trimmed V and J ends, which lost 5 bases and 3 bases, there was a span of 14 bases. The CDR3 loop spans 14 amino acids. Per germline, CDR1 SEHNR and CDR2 FQNEAQ (reference sequence). Together with reference TRBV7-9 and TRBJ2-7, the CDR3 gives the full variable domain: DTGVSQNPRHKITKRGQNVTFRCDPISEHNRLYWYRQTLGQGPEFLTYFQNEAQLEKSRLLSDRFSAERPKGSFSTLEIQRTEQGDSAMYLCASSDQDFSYEQYFGPGTRLTVT.

This chain joins TRBV12-5 and TRBJ1-3, with unresolved D. Trimming left V 1 base short and J 1 base short, with 11 bases between. This CDR3 region has 16 residues. The germline V gene encodes CDR1 LGHNT and CDR2 FRNRAP. This CDR3 reads CASGLARSGSGNTIYF. CDR3 DNA: TGTGCTAGTGGTTTGGCAAGATCGGGATCTGGAAACACCATATATTTT.

This clone showed up just a few times. The J gene is TRBJ2-7, the V gene TRBV6-2 or TRBV6-3; no reliable D call. Germline V gene lookup returns CDR1 MNHEY and CDR2 SVGEGT. V shed 5 bases and J shed 5 bases, with 22 bases lying between them. The CDR3 has 16 residues. The CDR3 coding sequence is TGTGCCAGCAGTGCCCCGTCGCAAAGTGAGGCTCACGAGCAGTACTTC. Protein: CASSAPSQSEAHEQYF.

This chain connects TRBV5-6 to TRBJ1-2, with D uncertain. With 0 bases removed from V and 3 bases from J, the gap between germline ends came to 12 bases. CDR3 length: 15 amino acids. The germline V gene has CDR1 SGHDT and CDR2 YYEEEE. This chain's CDR3 is CASSLGGRPDYGYTF. CDR3 nucleotide sequence: TGTGCCAGCAGCTTGGGTGGGAGACCTGACTATGGCTACACCTTC.

The genes are TRBV6-5 and TRBJ2-7; D may be TRBD2 (6 bases). CDR3 length equals 13 residues. Germline values: CDR1 MNHEY, CDR2 SVGAGI. The V and J ends lost 11 bases and 2 bases respectively, with 16 bases between them. The CDR3 region has the DNA TGTGCCTTGGAGGGGACTCTAACCTACGAGCAGTACTTC. Its translation is CALEGTLTYEQYF.

The genes are TRBV6-1 and TRBJ1-2; 8 bases map to TRBD1. J gave up 2 bases and V 1 base, and 9 bases lay outside the gene matches. The CDR3 is made up of 17 amino acids. Per germline, CDR1 MNHNS and CDR2 SASEGT. CDR3 in amino acids: CASSEDAGTGYNYGYTF. The CDR3 coding sequence is TGTGCCAGCAGTGAAGATGCCGGGACAGGCTACAACTATGGCTACACCTTC.

This clone came up once. CDR3 sequence reads: CASSLRGGWNTGELFF. The DNA of the CDR3 is TGTGCCAGCAGCTTAAGGGGGGGATGGAACACCGGGGAGCTGTTTTTT. This chain links TRBV5-6 with TRBJ2-2; a possible D gene is TRBD2 (7 bases). CDR1 is SGHDT and CDR2 is YYEEEE in the germline V gene. Trimming took 2 bases from V and 1 from J, leaving 12 bases between them. This CDR3 spans 16 amino acids.

The chain employs TRBV19 and TRBJ1-5; 8 bases map to TRBD1. After removal of 5 bases from V and 5 bases from J, the junction contained 5 bases not matched to a gene. The CDR3 contains 14 residues. The germline V gene encodes CDR1 LNHDA and CDR2 SQIVND (reference sequence). CDR3 nucleotide sequence: TGTGCCAGTAGTCCGGGACAGGCCGATCAGCCCCAGCATTTT. Its protein is CASSPGQADQPQHF. Combining the CDR3 with reference TRBV19 and TRBJ1-5 gives the whole variable domain DGGITQSPKYLFRKEGQNVTLSCEQNLNHDAMYWYRQDPGQGLRLIYYSQIVNDFQKGDIAEGYSVSREKKESFPLTVTSAQKNPTAFYLCASSPGQADQPQHFGDGTRLSIL.

The V call is TRBV9, the J call TRBJ2-5, with D hard to call. Germline V gene data show CDR1 as SGDLS and CDR2 as YYNGEE. V lost 0 bases to trimming and J lost 5 bases, with 5 bases between them. The CDR3 length is 12 residues. The CDR3: CASSVAQETQYF. For the CDR3, the DNA is TGTGCCAGCAGCGTAGCCCAGGAGACCCAGTACTTC.

The gene calls are TRBV6-5 and TRBJ1-5; D gene uncertain. Germline loops: CDR1 MNHEY, CDR2 SVGAGI. This CDR3 spans 13 amino acids. Trimming removed 6 bases from V and 5 bases from J, with 11 bases in between. The CDR3 loop is CASSRNLDQPQHF. Here the CDR3 DNA reads TGTGCCAGCAGCCGTAACTTGGATCAGCCCCAGCATTTT.

This clone occurred a few times. V is TRBV5-1 and J is TRBJ1-4; possibly TRBD1 for D (5 bases). The germline V gene has CDR1 SGHRS and CDR2 YFSETQ. The CDR3 is 20 residues long. The V and J ends lost 3 bases and 1 base respectively, with 25 bases between them. In DNA, the CDR3 is TGCGCCAGCAGCTCCAAGGCCAGGGCCGAACGTTATGAAACTAATGAAAAACTGTTTTTT. It specifies CASSSKARAERYETNEKLFF.

This clone was found once. This chain joins TRBV24-1 and TRBJ1-1; 7 positions match TRBD1. The germline V gene encodes CDR1 KGHDR and CDR2 SFDVKD. This CDR3 is 13 amino acids long. After removal of 4 bases from V and 4 bases from J, the junction contained 2 bases not matched to a gene. The CDR3 reads CATSESGGTEAFF. DNA of the CDR3: TGTGCCACCAGTGAGTCAGGGGGCACTGAAGCTTTCTTT.

The chain links TRBV5-1 to TRBJ1-2, with D tentatively TRBD1 (5 bases). Trimming stripped 0 bases from V and 4 bases from J, with 7 bases between. The germline CDR1 and CDR2 sequences are SGHRS and YFSETQ. The CDR3 is made up of 13 amino acids. The CDR3 DNA reads TGCGCCAGCAGCTTGGACAGGAGCTATGGCTACACCTTC. Protein: CASSLDRSYGYTF.